The source of this T cell receptor beta chain is a study of CD8 T cells in Susac syndrome. An amount of RNA that ranged from about 0.45 to 1 ug was reverse transcribed with random hexamers. An immunoSEQ multiplex PCR generated amplified TCR beta CDR3 products spanning 54 Vbeta and 13 Jbeta. TCRdb reprocessed the immunoSEQ multiplex PCR reads with MiXCR, giving one entry per CDR3 protein. The sample lists tens of thousands of distinct CDR3 sequences; more than 90% were seen once. Germline V gene lookup returns CDR1 MGHRA and CDR2 YSYEKL. The V and J ends lost 5 bases and 4 bases, in that order; junction bases with no gene match: 5. CDR3 length: 14 amino acids.

The specimen was CD8+ T cells from PBMCs. This clonotype was sampled from a human donor in good health. The chain couples TRBV4-1 to TRBJ1-2, with 9 bases lining up with TRBD1. DNA of the CDR3: TGCGCCAGCAGCGGGACAGGGCGATTCTATGGCTACACCTTC. Protein: CASSGTGRFYGYTF.